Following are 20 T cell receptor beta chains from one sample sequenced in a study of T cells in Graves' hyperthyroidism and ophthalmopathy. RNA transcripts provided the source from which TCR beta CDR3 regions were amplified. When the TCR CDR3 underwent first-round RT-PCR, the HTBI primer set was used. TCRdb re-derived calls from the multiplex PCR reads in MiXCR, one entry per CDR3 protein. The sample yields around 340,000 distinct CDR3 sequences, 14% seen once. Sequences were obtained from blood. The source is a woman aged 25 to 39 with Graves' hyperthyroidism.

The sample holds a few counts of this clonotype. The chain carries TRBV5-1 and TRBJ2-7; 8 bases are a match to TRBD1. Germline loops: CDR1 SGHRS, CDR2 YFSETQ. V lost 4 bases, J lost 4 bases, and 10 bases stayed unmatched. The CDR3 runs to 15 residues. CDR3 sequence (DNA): TGCGCCAGCAGCGCGTCCGGGACAGGCGCTTACGAGCAGTACTTC. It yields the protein CASSASGTGAYEQYF.

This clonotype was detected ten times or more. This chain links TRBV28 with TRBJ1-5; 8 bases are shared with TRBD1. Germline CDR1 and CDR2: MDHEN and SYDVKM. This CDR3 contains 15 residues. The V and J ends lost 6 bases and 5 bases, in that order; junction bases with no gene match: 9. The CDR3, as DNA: TGTGCCAGCAGAACTACAGGGGGAGGATATCAGCCCCAGCATTTT. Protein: CASRTTGGGYQPQHF. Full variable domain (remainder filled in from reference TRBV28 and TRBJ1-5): DVKVTQSSRYLVKRTGEKVFLECVQDMDHENMFWYRQDPGLGLRLIYFSYDVKMKEKGDIPEGYSVSREKKERFSLILESASTNQTSMYLCASRTTGGGYQPQHFGDGTRLSIL.

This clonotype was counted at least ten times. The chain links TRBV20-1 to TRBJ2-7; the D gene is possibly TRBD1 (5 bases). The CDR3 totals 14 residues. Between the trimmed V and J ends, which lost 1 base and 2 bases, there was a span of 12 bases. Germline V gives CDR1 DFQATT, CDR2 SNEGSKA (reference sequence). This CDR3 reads CSARAHQGAYEQYF. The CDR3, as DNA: TGCAGTGCTAGAGCCCATCAGGGCGCCTACGAGCAGTACTTC.

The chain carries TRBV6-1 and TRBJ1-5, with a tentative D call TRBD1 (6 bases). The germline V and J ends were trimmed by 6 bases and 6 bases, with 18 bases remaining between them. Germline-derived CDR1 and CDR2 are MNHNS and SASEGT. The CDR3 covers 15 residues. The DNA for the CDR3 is TGTGCCAGCAGCCTACCTCAGGGGAATTCTCAGCCCCAGCATTTT. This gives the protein CASSLPQGNSQPQHF.

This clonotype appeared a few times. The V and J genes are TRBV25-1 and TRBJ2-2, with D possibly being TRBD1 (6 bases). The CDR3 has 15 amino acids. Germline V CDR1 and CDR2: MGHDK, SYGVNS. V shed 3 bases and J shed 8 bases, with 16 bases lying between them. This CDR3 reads CASSEGHKTGGELFF. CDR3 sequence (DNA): TGTGCCAGCAGTGAGGGACACAAGACTGGGGGGGAGCTGTTTTTT.

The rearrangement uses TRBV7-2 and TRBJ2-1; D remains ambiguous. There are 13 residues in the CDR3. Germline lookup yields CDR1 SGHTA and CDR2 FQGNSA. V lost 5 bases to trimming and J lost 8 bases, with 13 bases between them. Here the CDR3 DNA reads TGTGCCAGCAGCCAAGGGTCCGGCCATGAGCAGTTCTTC. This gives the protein CASSQGSGHEQFF. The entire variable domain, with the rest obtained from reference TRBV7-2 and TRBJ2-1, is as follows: GAGVSQSPSNKVTEKGKDVELRCDPISGHTALYWYRQSLGQGLEFLIYFQGNSAPDKSGLPSDRFSAERTGGSVSTLTIQRTQQEDSAVYLCASSQGSGHEQFFGPGTRLTVL.

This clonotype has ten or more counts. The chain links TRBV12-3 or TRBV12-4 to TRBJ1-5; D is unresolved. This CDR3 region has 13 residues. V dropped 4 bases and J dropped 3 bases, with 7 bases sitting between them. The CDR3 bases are TGTGCCAGCAGTTCCCTTTACAATCAGCCCCAGCATTTT. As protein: CASSSLYNQPQHF.

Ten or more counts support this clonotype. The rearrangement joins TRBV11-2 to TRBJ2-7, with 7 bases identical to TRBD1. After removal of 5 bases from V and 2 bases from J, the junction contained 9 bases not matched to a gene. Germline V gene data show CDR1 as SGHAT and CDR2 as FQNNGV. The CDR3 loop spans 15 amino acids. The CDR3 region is CASSQLKGATYEQYF. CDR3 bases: TGTGCCAGCAGCCAACTAAAGGGGGCGACCTACGAGCAGTACTTC.

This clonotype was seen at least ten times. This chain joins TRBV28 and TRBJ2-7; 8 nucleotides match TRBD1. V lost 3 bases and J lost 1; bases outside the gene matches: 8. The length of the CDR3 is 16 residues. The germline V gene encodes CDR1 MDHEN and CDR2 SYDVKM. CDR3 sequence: CASSLQPGQASYEQYF. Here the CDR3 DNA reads TGTGCCAGCAGTTTGCAGCCGGGACAGGCTTCCTACGAGCAGTACTTC.

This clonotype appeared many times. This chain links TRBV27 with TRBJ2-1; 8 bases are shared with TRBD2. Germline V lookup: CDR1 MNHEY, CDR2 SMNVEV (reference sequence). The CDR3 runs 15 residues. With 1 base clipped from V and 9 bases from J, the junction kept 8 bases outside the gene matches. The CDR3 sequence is CASSLYRSGTGEQFF. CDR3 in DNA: TGTGCCAGCAGTTTATATCGTAGCGGGACTGGTGAGCAGTTCTTC.

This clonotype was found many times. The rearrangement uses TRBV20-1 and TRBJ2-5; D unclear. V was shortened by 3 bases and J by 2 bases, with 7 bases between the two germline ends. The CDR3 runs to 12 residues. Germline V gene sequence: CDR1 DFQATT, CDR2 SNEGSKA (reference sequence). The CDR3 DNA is TGCAGTGCTAGCGGGTTGCAAGAGACCCAGTACTTC. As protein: CSASGLQETQYF.

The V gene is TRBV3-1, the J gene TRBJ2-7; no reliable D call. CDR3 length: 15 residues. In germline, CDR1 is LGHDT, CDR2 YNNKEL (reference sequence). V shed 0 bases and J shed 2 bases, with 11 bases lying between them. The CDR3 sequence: CASSQDLLEPYEQYF. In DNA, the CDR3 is TGTGCCAGCAGCCAAGACTTATTAGAGCCCTACGAGCAGTACTTC.

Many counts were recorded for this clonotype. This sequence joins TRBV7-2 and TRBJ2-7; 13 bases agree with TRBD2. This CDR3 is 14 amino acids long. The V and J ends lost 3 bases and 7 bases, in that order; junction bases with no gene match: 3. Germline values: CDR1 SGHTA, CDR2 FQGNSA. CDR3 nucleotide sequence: TGTGCCAGCAGCTTGCGGACTAGCGGGAGAGAGCAGTACTTC. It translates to CASSLRTSGREQYF.

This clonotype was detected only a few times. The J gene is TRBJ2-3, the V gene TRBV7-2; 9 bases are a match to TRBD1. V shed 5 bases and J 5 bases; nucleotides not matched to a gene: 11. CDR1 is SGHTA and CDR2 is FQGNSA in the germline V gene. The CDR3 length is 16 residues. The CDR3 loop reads CASSPRRGTGLDTQYF. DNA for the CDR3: TGTGCCAGCAGCCCAAGGAGGGGGACAGGGTTAGATACGCAGTATTTT.

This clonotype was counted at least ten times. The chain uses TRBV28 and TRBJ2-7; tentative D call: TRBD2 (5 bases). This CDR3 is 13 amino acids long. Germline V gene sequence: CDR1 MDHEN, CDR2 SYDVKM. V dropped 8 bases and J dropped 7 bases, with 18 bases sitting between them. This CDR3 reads CASRELGEEEQYF. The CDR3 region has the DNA TGTGCCAGCCGGGAACTGGGAGAGGAAGAGCAGTACTTC. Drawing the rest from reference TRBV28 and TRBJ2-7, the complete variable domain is DVKVTQSSRYLVKRTGEKVFLECVQDMDHENMFWYRQDPGLGLRLIYFSYDVKMKEKGDIPEGYSVSREKKERFSLILESASTNQTSMYLCASRELGEEEQYFGPGTRLTVT.

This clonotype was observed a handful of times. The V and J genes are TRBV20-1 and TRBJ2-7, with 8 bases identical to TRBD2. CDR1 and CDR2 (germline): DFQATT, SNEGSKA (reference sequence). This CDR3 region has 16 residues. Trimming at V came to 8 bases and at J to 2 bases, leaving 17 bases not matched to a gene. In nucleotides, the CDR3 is TGCAGTCAGTTGATTGCTGGGACTAGGGGAACCTACGAGCAGTACTTC. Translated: CSQLIAGTRGTYEQYF.

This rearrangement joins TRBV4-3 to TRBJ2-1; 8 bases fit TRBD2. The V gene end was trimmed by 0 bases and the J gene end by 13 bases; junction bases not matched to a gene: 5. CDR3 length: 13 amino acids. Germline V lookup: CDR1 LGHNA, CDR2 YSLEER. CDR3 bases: TGCGCCAGCAGCCAAGACAGCGGGAGAGCCCAGTTCTTC. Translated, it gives CASSQDSGRAQFF.

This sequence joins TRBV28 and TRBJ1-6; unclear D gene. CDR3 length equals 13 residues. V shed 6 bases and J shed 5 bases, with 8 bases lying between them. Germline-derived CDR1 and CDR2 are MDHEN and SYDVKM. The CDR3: CASRGRDNSPLHF. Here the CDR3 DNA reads TGTGCCAGCAGGGGGAGGGATAATTCACCCCTCCACTTT.

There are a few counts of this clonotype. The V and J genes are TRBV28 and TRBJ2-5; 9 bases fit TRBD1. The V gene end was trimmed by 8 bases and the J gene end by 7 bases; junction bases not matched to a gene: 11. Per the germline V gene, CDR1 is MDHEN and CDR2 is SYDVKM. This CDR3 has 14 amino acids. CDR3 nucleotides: TGTGCCAGCGGGATGGACAGGGGCGTGTTGACCCAGTACTTC. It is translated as CASGMDRGVLTQYF. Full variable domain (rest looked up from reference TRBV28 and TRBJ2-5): DVKVTQSSRYLVKRTGEKVFLECVQDMDHENMFWYRQDPGLGLRLIYFSYDVKMKEKGDIPEGYSVSREKKERFSLILESASTNQTSMYLCASGMDRGVLTQYFGPGTRLLVL.

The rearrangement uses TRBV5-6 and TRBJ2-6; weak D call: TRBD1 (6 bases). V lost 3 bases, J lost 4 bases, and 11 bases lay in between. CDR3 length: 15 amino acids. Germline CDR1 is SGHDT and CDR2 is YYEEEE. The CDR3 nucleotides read TGTGCCAGCAGCTACCAGGGGACCGGGGCCAACGTCCTGACTTTC. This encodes CASSYQGTGANVLTF.